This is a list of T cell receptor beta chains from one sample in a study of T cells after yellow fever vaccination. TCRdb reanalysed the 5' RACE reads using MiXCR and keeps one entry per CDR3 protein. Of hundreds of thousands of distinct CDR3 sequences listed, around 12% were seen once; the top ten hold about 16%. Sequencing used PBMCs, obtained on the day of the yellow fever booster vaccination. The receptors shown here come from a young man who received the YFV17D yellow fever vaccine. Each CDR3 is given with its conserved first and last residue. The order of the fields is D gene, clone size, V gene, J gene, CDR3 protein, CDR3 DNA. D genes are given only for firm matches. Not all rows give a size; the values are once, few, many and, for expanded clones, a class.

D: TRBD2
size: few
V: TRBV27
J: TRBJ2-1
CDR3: CASSALSGARYNEQFF
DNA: TGTGCCAGCAGTGCCTTAAGCGGGGCGCGATACAATGAGCAGTTCTTC

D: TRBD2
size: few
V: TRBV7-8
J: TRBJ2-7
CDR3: CASSLARAGGLYEQYF
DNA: TGTGCCAGCAGCTTAGCTAGGGCGGGAGGACTATACGAGCAGTACTTC

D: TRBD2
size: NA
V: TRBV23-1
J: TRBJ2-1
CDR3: CASSQRERAGGPGAEQFF
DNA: TGCGCCAGCAGTCAACGTGAACGGGCGGGAGGGCCCGGGGCCGAGCAGTTCTTC

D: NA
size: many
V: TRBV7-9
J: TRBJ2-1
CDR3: CASSPPGLAYNEQFF
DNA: TGTGCCAGCAGCCCCCCCGGGTTAGCCTACAATGAGCAGTTCTTC

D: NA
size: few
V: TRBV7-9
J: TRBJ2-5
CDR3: CASSSDYQTQYF
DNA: TGTGCCAGCAGTTCCGACTATCAGACCCAGTACTTC

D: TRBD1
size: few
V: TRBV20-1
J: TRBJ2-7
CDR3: CSASSGFGGQGNEQYF
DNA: TGCAGTGCTAGTAGTGGGTTTGGGGGACAGGGAAACGAGCAGTACTTC

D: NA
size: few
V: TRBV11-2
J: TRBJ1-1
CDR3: CASSLVLGIGSRVRITEAFF
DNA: TGTGCCAGCAGCTTAGTACTAGGGATTGGTTCTCGAGTTCGGATCACTGAAGCTTTCTTT

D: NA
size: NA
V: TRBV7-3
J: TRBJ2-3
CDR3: CASSLSGLSDTQYF
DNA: TGTGCCAGCAGCTTATCGGGCCTCTCAGATACGCAGTATTTT

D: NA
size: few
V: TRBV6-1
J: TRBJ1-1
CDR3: CASSEGSWGLGEAFF
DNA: TGTGCCAGCAGTGAAGGGTCGTGGGGGCTGGGTGAAGCTTTCTTT

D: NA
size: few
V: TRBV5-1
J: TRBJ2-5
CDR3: CASSLRASSQETQYF
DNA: TGCGCCAGCAGCTTGAGGGCTAGCTCCCAAGAGACCCAGTACTTC

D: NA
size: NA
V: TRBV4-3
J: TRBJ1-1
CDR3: CASSQQQGRGAFF
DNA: TGCGCCAGCAGCCAGCAACAGGGAAGGGGAGCTTTCTTT

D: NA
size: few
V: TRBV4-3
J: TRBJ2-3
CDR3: CASSQIGGYTDTQYF
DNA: TGCGCCAGCAGCCAAATTGGGGGCTACACAGATACGCAGTATTTT

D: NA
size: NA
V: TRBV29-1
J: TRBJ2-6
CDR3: CSVGTGVGANVLTF
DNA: TGCAGCGTTGGTACGGGGGTTGGGGCCAACGTCCTGACTTTC

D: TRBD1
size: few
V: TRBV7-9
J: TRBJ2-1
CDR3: CASSWGTGVDEQFF
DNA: TGTGCCAGCAGCTGGGGGACAGGGGTGGATGAGCAGTTCTTC

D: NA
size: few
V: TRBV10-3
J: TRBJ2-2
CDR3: CAISPGTSGELFF
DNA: TGTGCCATCAGCCCAGGGACCTCCGGGGAGCTGTTTTTT

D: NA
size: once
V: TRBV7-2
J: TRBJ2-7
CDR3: CASSSGHPYEQYF
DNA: TGTGCCAGCAGCTCCGGACATCCCTACGAGCAGTACTTC

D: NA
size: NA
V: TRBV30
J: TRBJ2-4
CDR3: CAWSEFMGNIQYF
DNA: TGTGCCTGGAGTGAATTTATGGGAAACATTCAGTACTTC

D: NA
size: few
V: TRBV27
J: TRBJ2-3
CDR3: CASSWQTGDTQYF
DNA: TGTGCCAGCAGTTGGCAGACTGGAGATACGCAGTATTTT

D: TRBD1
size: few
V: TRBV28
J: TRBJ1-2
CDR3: CASSSGQDLVGYTF
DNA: TGTGCCAGCAGTTCGGGACAGGACCTTGTCGGCTACACCTTC

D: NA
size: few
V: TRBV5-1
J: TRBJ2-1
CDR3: CASGQGPGEQFF
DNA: TGCGCCAGCGGGCAGGGACCAGGTGAGCAGTTCTTC

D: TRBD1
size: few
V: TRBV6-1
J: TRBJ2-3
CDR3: CASSEAGTGDTQYF
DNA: TGTGCCAGCAGTGAAGCGGGGACAGGGGATACGCAGTATTTT

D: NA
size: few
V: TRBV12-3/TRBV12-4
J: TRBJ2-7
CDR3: CASSSIRYEQYF
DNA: TGTGCCAGCAGCTCAATCCGGTACGAGCAGTACTTC

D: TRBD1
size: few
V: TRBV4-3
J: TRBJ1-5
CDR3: CASSPDRAEGQPQHF
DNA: TGCGCCAGCAGCCCGGACAGGGCAGAGGGTCAGCCCCAGCATTTT

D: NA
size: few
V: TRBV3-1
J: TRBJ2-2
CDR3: CASSQGPSGIAGELFF
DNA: TGTGCCAGCAGCCAAGGTCCCTCGGGGATCGCCGGGGAGCTGTTTTTT

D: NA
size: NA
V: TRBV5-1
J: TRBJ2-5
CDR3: CASSFSRAVQETQYF
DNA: TGCGCCAGCAGCTTCTCGCGGGCCGTACAAGAGACCCAGTACTTC

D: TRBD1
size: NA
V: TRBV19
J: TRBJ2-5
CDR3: CASSPWTGSYEETQYF
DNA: TGTGCCAGTAGTCCTTGGACAGGGAGTTATGAAGAGACCCAGTACTTC

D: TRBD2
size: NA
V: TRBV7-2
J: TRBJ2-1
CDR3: CASRLLAGAGEQFF
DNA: TGTGCCAGCAGGCTGCTAGCGGGAGCGGGTGAGCAGTTCTTC

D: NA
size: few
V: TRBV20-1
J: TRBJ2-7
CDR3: CSASVDGRYEQYF
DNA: TGCAGTGCTAGCGTCGACGGTCGCTACGAGCAGTACTTC

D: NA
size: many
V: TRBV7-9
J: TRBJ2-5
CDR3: CASIRGEETQYF
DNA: TGTGCCAGCATCCGGGGTGAAGAGACCCAGTACTTC

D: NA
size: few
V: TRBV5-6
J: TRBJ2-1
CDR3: CASSRTDLDEQFF
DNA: TGTGCCAGCAGCAGGACTGATTTGGATGAGCAGTTCTTC

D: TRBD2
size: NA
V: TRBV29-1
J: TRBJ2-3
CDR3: CSVAAGVGDTQYF
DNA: TGCAGCGTTGCAGCGGGAGTAGGAGATACGCAGTATTTT

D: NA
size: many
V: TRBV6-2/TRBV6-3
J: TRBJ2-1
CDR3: CASSYQASNEQFF
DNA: TGTGCCAGCAGTTACCAAGCGTCCAATGAGCAGTTCTTC

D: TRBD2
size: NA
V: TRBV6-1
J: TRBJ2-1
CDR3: CASVGFGASGDSYNEQFF
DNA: TGTGCCAGCGTGGGGTTCGGGGCTAGCGGGGACTCCTACAATGAGCAGTTCTTC

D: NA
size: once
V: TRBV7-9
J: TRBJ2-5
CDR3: CASSLGAMGLLQETQYF
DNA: TGTGCCAGCAGCTTAGGGGCTATGGGACTTCTTCAAGAGACCCAGTACTTC

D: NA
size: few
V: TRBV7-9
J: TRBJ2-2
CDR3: CASRSEVSTGELFF
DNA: TGTGCCAGCAGGTCGGAGGTATCCACCGGGGAGCTGTTTTTT

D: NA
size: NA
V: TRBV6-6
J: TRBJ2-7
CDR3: CASRSSEQYF
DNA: TGTGCCAGCAGATCGAGCGAGCAGTACTTC

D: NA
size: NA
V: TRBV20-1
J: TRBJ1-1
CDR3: CSARDLATHSEAFF
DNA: TGCAGTGCTAGAGATCTAGCCACGCACTCTGAAGCTTTCTTT

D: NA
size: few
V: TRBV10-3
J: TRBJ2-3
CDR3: CATKDTTDTQYF
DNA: TGTGCCACTAAGGACACCACAGATACGCAGTATTTT